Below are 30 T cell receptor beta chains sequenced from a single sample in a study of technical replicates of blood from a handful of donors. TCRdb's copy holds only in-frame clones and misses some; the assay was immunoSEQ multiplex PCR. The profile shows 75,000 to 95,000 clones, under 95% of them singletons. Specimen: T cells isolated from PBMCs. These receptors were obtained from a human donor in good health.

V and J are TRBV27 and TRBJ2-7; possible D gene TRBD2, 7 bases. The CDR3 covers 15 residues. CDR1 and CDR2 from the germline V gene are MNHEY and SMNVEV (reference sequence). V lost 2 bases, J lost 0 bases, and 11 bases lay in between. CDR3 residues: CASSLRGGLSYEQYF. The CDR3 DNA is TGTGCCAGCAGTTTAAGGGGGGGGCTCTCCTACGAGCAGTACTTC.

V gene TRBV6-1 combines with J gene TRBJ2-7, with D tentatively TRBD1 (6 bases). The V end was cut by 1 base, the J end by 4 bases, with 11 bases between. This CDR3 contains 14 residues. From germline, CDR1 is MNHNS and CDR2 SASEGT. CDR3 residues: CASSEDREWYEQYF. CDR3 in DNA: TGTGCCAGCAGTGAAGACAGGGAATGGTACGAGCAGTACTTC.

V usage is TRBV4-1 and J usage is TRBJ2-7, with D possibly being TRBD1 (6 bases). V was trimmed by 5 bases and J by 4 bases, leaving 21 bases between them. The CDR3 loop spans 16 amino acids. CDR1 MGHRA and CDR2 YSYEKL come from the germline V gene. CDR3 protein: CASSKSLSGQLYEQYF. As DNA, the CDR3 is TGCGCCAGCAGCAAAAGCCTCTCGGGACAACTTTACGAGCAGTACTTC.

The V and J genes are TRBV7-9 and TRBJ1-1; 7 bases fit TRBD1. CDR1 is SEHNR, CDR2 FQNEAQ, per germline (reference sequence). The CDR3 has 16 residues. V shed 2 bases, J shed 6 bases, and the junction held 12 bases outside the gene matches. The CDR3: CASSLPLRQGFAEAFF. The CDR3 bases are TGTGCCAGCAGCTTACCTCTCAGACAGGGTTTCGCTGAAGCTTTCTTT.

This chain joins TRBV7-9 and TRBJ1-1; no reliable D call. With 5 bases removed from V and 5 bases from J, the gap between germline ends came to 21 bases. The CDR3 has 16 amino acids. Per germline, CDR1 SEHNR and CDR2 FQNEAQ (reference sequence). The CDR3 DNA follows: TGTGCCAGCAGCCTCGGGCCCAGCGGGGTACGGACTGAAGCTTTCTTT. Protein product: CASSLGPSGVRTEAFF.

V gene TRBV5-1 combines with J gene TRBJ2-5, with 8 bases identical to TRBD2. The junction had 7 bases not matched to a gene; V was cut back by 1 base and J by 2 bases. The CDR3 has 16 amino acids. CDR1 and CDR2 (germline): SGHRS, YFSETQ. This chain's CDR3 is CASSLMSGGSQETQYF. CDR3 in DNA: TGCGCCAGCAGCTTGATGTCGGGAGGGAGTCAAGAGACCCAGTACTTC.

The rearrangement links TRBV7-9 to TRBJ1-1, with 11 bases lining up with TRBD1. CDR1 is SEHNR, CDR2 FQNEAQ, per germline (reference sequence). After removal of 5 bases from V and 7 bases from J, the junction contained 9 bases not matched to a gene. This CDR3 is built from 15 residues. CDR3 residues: CASSPPGTGGVEAFF. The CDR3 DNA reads TGTGCCAGCAGCCCCCCCGGGACAGGGGGGGTTGAAGCTTTCTTT.

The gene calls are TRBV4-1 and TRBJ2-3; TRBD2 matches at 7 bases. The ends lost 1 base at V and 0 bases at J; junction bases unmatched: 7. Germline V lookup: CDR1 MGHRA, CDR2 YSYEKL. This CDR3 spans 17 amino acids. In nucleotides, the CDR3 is TGCGCCAGCAGCCAAGCACGGCTAGCGGATAGCACAGATACGCAGTATTTT. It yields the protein CASSQARLADSTDTQYF.

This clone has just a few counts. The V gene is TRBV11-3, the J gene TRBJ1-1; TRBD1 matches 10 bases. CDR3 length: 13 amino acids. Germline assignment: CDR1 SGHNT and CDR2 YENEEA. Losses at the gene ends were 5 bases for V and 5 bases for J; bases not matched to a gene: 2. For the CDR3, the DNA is TGTGCCAGCAGCCGGGACAGGGGAACTGAAGCTTTCTTT. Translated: CASSRDRGTEAFF. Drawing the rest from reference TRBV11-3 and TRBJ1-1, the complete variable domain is EAGVVQSPRYKIIEKKQPVAFWCNPISGHNTLYWYLQNLGQGPELLIRYENEEAVDDSQLPKDRFSAERLKGVDSTLKIQPAELGDSAVYLCASSRDRGTEAFFGQGTRLTVV.

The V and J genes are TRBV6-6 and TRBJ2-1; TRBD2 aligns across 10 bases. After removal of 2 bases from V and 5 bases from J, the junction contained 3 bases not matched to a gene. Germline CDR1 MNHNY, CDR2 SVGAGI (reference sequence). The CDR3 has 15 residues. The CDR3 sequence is CASSYVAGGDNEQFF. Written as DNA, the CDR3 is TGTGCCAGCAGTTACGTAGCGGGGGGTGACAATGAGCAGTTCTTC.

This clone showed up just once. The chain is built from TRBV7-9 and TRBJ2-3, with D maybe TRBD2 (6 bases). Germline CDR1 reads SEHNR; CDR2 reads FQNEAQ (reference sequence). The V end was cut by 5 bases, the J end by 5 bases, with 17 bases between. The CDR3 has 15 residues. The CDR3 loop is CASSPLGSGEDTQYF. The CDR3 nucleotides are TGTGCCAGCAGCCCCCTTGGATCGGGGGAAGATACGCAGTATTTT. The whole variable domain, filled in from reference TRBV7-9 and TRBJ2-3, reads DTGVSQNPRHKITKRGQNVTFRCDPISEHNRLYWYRQTLGQGPEFLTYFQNEAQLEKSRLLSDRFSAERPKGSFSTLEIQRTEQGDSAMYLCASSPLGSGEDTQYFGPGTRLTVL.

The DNA of the CDR3 is TGTGCCAGCAGTTCACCTTCTAGCGGGAGGGGTGAGCAGTTCTTC. Translated, it gives CASSSPSSGRGEQFF. V is TRBV28 and J is TRBJ2-1; 12 bases are shared with TRBD2. Looked up from germline, CDR1 is MDHEN and CDR2 is SYDVKM. The CDR3 is made up of 15 amino acids. Trimming at V came to 4 bases and at J to 9 bases, leaving 7 bases not matched to a gene.

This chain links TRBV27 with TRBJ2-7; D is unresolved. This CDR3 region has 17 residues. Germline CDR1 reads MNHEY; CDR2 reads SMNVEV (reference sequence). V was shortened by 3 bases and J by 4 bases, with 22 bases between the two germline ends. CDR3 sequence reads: CASSFSTPGAASYEQYF. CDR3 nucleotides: TGTGCCAGCAGTTTCTCCACGCCAGGTGCCGCGTCGTACGAGCAGTACTTC.

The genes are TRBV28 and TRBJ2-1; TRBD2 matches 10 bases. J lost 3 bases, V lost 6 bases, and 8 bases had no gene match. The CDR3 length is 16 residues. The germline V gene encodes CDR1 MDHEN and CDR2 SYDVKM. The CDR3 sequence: CASSQVAGGHYNEQFF. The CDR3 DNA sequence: TGTGCCAGCAGCCAAGTAGCGGGGGGTCACTACAATGAGCAGTTCTTC.

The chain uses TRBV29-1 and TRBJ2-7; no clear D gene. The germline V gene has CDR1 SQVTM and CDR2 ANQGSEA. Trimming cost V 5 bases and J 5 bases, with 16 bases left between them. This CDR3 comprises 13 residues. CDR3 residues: CSVFFGGSNEQYF. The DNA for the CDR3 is TGCAGCGTTTTCTTCGGCGGATCTAACGAGCAGTACTTC.

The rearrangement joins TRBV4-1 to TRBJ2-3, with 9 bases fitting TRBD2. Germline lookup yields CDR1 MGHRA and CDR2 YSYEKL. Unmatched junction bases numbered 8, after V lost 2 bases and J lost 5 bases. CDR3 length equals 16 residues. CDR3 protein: CASSQYSGSVRDTQYF. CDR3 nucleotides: TGCGCCAGCAGCCAATATAGCGGGAGCGTCCGAGATACGCAGTATTTT.

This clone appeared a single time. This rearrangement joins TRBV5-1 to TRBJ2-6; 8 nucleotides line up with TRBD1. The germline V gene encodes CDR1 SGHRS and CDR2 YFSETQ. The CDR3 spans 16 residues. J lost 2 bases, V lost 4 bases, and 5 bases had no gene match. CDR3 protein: CASSLPGGAGANVLTF. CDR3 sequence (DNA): TGCGCCAGCAGCCTTCCAGGGGGCGCTGGGGCCAACGTCCTGACTTTC. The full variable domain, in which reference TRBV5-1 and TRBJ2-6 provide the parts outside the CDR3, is KAGVTQTPRYLIKTRGQQVTLSCSPISGHRSVSWYQQTPGQGLQFLFEYFSETQRNKGNFPGRFSGRQFSNSRSEMNVSTLELGDSALYLCASSLPGGAGANVLTFGAGSRLTVL.

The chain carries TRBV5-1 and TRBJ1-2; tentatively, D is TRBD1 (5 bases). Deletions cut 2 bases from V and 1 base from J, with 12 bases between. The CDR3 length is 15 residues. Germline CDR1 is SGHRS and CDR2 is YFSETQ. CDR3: CASSFDSAINYGYTF. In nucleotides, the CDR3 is TGCGCCAGCAGCTTCGACAGCGCCATTAACTATGGCTACACCTTC.

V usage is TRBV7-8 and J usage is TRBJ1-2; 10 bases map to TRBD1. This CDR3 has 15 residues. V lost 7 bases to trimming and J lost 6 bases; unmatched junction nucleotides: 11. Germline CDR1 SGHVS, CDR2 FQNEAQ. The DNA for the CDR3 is TGTGCCAGCACCCCGAGTCCGGGACAGGGGAATGGCTACACCTTC. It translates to CASTPSPGQGNGYTF.

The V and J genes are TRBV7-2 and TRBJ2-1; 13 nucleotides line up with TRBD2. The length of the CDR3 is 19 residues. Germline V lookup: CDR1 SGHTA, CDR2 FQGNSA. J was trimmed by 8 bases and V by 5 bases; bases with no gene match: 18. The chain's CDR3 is CASSPARTSGSWVVDEQFF. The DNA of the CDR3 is TGTGCCAGCAGCCCCGCGCGGACTAGCGGGAGTTGGGTGGTTGATGAGCAGTTCTTC.

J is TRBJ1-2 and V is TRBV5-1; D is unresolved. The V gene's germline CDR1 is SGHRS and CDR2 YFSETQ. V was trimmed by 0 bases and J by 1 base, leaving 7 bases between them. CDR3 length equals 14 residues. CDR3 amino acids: CASSLDSLNYGYTF. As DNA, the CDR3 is TGCGCCAGCAGCTTGGACAGCCTTAACTATGGCTACACCTTC.

CDR3 loop: CASSDSSGGTDTQYF. In DNA, the CDR3 is TGTGCCAGCAGTGATTCGAGCGGGGGCACAGATACGCAGTATTTT. This chain links TRBV6-1 with TRBJ2-3; TRBD2 matches at 7 bases. CDR3 length equals 15 residues. Germline values: CDR1 MNHNS, CDR2 SASEGT. The V gene end was trimmed by 3 bases and the J gene end by 1 base; junction bases not matched to a gene: 4.

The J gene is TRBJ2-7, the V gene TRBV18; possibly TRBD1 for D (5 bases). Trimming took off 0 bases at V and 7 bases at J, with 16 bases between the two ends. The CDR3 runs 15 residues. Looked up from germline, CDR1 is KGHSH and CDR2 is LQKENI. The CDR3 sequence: CASSPPGRALGEQYF. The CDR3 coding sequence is TGTGCCAGCTCACCACCTGGCAGGGCACTGGGGGAGCAGTACTTC.

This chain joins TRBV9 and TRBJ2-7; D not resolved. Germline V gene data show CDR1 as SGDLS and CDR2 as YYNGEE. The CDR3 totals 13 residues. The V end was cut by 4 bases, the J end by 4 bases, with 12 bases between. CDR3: CASSLAPYYEQYF. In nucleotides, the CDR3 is TGTGCCAGCAGCCTTGCGCCCTATTACGAGCAGTACTTC.

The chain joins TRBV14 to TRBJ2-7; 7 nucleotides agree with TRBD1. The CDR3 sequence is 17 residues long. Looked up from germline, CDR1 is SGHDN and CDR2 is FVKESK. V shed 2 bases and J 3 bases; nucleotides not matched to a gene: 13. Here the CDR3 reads CASSQLTRTGYFYEQYF. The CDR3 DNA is TGTGCCAGCAGCCAACTCACACGGACAGGTTACTTCTACGAGCAGTACTTC.

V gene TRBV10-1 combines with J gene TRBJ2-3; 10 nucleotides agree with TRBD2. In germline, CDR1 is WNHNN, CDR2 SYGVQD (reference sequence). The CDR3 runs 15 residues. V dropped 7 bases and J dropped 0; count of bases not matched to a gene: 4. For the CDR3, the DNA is TGCGCCAGCATCGGACTAGCGGCCAGCACAGATACGCAGTATTTT. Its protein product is CASIGLAASTDTQYF.

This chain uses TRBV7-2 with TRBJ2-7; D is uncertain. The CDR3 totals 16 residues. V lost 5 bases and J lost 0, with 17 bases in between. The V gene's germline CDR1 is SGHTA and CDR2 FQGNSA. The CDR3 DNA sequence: TGTGCCAGCAGCCCCCTGGGCAGCCCTCTCTCCTACGAGCAGTACTTC. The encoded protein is CASSPLGSPLSYEQYF.

The CDR3 sequence: CASSAQGQGGYNEQFF. CDR3 bases: TGTGCCAGCAGCGCACAGGGACAGGGGGGCTACAATGAGCAGTTCTTC. The chain carries TRBV9 and TRBJ2-1; 11 positions match TRBD1. CDR1 SGDLS and CDR2 YYNGEE come from the germline V gene. The CDR3 loop spans 16 amino acids. V gave up 3 bases and J gave up 3 bases; unmatched junction bases: 5.

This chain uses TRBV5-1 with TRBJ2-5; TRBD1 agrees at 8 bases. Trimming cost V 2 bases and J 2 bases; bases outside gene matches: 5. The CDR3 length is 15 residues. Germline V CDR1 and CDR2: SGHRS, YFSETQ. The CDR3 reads CASSLRRQGQETQYF. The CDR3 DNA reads TGCGCCAGCAGCTTACGAAGACAGGGGCAAGAGACCCAGTACTTC.

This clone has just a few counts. CDR3 protein: CSVVQGVTEAFF. CDR3 bases: TGCAGCGTTGTCCAAGGGGTCACTGAAGCTTTCTTT. This chain uses TRBV29-1 with TRBJ1-1, with D tentatively TRBD1 (5 bases). V lost 4 bases and J lost 4, with 10 bases in between. This CDR3 contains 12 residues. The germline V gene encodes CDR1 SQVTM and CDR2 ANQGSEA. The whole variable domain, remainder taken from reference TRBV29-1 and TRBJ1-1, is SAVISQKPSRDICQRGTSLTIQCQVDSQVTMMFWYRQQPGQSLTLIATANQGSEATYESGFVIDKFPISRPNLTFSTLTVSNMSPEDSSIYLCSVVQGVTEAFFGQGTRLTVV.